The entry below describes one T cell receptor beta chain. This sample is drawn from a study of blood T cell repertoires in COVID-19. The protocol was immunoSEQ multiplex PCR, while the TCRdb copy is restricted to in-frame clones and leaves out a portion. Of 490,000 or so clones in the sample, 70% to 90% were seen once. Trimming stripped 3 bases from V and 4 bases from J, with 15 bases between. Germline lookup yields CDR1 MGHRA and CDR2 YSYEKL. The CDR3 runs to 15 residues. The chain carries TRBV4-1 and TRBJ1-1, with a tentative D call TRBD1 (5 bases). This sequence originates from a woman aged 40-49 years who had recovered from COVID-19. Sequenced material: PBMCs or T cells enriched from blood (not recorded which). CDR3 sequence (DNA): TGCGCCAGCAGCCAGTCCAGGGAGGTGGGCACTGAAGCTTTCTTT. Protein: CASSQSREVGTEAFF.